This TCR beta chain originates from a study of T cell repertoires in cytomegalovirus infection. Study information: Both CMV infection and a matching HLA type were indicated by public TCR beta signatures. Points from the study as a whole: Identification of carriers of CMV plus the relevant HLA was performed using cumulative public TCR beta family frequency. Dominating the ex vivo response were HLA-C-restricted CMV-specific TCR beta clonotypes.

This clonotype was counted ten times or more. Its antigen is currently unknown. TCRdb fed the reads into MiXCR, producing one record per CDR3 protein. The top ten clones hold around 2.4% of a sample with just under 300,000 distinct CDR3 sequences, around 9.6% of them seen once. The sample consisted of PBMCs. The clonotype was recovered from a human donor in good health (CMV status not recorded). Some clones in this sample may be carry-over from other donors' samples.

The CDR3 nucleotides are TGTGCCAGCAGGGCTCAGGGGGGGCAAGGAACACCTGAAGCTTTCTTT. Its translation is CASRAQGGQGTPEAFF. J is TRBJ1-1 and V is TRBV12-3 or TRBV12-4; 7 nucleotides agree with TRBD1. The ends lost 6 bases at V and 6 bases at J; junction bases unmatched: 16. The length of the CDR3 is 16 residues.